This TCR beta chain was profiled in a study of blood T cell repertoires in COVID-19. Study in general: COVID-19 samples, acute and convalescent, were from the United States, Italy and Spain. Nucleic acid was either cDNA or gDNA, and it came from T cells, B-cell-depleted T cells, or PBMCs.

In the original analysis: Researchers report that nucleated cell counts were estimated from reference gene primer amplification. Method: immunoSEQ multiplex PCR; TCRdb's copy keeps in-frame clones and lacks some. The V and J calls and the clone size are those of that table, but D and trimming were determined from the DNA. Of approximately 77,000 clones listed, roughly four fifths were seen once; the top ten hold roughly 15%. Trimming took 2 bases from V and 4 from J; bases not matched to a gene: 6. The CDR3 totals 15 residues. Germline V gene data show CDR1 as SGDLS and CDR2 as YYNGEE. The sequenced material came from peripheral blood. The source is a man in his 70s with active or convalescent COVID-19. The V gene is TRBV9, the J gene TRBJ2-5, with 9 bases identical to TRBD2. CDR3 region: CASSVGGGAIETQYF. CDR3 coding DNA: TGTGCCAGCAGCGTTGGCGGGGGGGCTATAGAGACCCAGTACTTC.